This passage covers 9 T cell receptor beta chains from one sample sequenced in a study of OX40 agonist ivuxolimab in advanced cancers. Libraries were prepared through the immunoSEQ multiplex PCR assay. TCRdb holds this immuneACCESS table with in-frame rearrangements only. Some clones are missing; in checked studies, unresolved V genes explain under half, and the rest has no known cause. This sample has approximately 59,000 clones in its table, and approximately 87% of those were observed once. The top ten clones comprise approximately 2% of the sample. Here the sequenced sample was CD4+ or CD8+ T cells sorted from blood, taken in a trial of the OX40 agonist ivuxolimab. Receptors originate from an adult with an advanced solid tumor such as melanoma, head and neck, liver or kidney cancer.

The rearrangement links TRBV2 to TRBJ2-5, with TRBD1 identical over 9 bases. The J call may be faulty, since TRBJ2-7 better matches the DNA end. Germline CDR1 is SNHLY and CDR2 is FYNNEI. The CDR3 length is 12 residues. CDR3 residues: CASRGQGDEQYF. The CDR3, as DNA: TGTGCCAGCAGGGGACAGGGCGACGAGCAGTACTTC.

DNA of the CDR3: TGTGCCAGCAGCAGGGACACCGGAGGCGGCTACACCTTC. It encodes CASSRDTGGGYTF. The chain has TRBV16 and TRBJ1-2; the D gene is possibly TRBD1 (6 bases). Germline V lookup: CDR1 KGHSY, CDR2 FQNENV. The CDR3 runs 13 residues. Trimming removed 5 bases from V and 8 bases from J, with 15 bases in between.

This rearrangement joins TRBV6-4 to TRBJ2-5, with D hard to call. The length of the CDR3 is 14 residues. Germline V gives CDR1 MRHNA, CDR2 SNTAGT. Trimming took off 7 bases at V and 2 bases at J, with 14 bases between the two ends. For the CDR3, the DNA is TGTGCCAGCAAAGAATGGGGATTACAAGAGACCCAGTACTTC. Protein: CASKEWGLQETQYF.

The CDR3 loop reads CASSLAVGRETQYF. DNA for the CDR3: TGTGCCAGCAGCTTAGCGGTAGGGCGGGAGACCCAGTACTTC. The genes are TRBV7-6 and TRBJ2-5; D gene ambiguous. Per the germline V gene, CDR1 is SGHVS and CDR2 is FNYEAQ. The V end was cut by 0 bases, the J end by 5 bases, with 10 bases between. This CDR3 spans 14 amino acids.

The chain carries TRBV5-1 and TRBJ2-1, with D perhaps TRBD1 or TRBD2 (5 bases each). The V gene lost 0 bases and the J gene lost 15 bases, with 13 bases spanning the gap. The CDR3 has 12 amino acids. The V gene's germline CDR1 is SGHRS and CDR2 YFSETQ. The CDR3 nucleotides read TGCGCCAGCAGCTTGGTGGGGGAGAGGCCGTTCTTC. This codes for CASSLVGERPFF. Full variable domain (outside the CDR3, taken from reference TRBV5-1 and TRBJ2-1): KAGVTQTPRYLIKTRGQQVTLSCSPISGHRSVSWYQQTPGQGLQFLFEYFSETQRNKGNFPGRFSGRQFSNSRSEMNVSTLELGDSALYLCASSLVGERPFFGPGTRLTVL.

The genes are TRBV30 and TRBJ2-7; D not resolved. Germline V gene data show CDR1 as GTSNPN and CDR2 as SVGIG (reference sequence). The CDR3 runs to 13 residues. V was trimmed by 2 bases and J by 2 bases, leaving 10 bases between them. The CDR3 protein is CAWSWTLTYEQYF. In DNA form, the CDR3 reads TGTGCCTGGAGTTGGACCCTTACCTACGAGCAGTACTTC. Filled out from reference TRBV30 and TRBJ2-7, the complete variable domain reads SQTIHQWPATLVQPVGSPLSLECTVEGTSNPNLYWYRQAAGRGLQLLFYSVGIGQISSEVPQNLSASRPQDRQFILSSKKLLLSDSGFYLCAWSWTLTYEQYFGPGTRLTVT.

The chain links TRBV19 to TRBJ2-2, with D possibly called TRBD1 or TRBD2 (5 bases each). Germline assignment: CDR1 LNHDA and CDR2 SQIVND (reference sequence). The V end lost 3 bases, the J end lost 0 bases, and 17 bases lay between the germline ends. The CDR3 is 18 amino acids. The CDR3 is CASSIDRGWLANTGELFF. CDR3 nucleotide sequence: TGTGCCAGTAGTATCGATCGGGGCTGGCTCGCGAACACCGGGGAGCTGTTTTTT.

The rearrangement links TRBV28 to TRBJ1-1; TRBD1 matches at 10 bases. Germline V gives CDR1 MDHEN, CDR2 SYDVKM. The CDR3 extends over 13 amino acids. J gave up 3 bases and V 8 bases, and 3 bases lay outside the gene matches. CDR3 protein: CASQTGGYTEAFF. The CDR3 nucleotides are TGTGCCAGCCAGACAGGGGGCTACACTGAAGCTTTCTTT.

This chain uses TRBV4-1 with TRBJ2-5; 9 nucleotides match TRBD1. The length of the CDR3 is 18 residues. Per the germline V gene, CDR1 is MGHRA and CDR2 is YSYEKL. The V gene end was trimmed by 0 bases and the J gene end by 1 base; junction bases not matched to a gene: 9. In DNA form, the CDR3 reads TGCGCCAGCAGCCAAGACCGCTTTGGGACAGGGCTCCAAGAGACCCAGTACTTC. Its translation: CASSQDRFGTGLQETQYF.